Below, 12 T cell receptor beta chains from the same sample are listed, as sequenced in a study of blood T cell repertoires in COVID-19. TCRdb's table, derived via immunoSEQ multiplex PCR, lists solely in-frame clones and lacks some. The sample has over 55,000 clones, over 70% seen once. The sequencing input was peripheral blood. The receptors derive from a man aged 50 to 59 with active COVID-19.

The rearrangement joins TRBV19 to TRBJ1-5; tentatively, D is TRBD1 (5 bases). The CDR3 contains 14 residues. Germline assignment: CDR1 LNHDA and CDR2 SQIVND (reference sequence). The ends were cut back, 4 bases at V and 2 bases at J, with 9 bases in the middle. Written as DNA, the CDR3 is TGTGCCAGTAGTAACAGGAGGGGCAATCAGCCCCAGCATTTT. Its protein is CASSNRRGNQPQHF.

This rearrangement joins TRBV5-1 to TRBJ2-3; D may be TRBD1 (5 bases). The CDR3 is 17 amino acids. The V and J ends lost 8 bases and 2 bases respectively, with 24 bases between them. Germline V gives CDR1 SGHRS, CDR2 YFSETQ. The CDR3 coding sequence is TGCGCCAGTACCAATCCCCAGGGTTCCACCTTCACAGATACGCAGTATTTT. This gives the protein CASTNPQGSTFTDTQYF.

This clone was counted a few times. This CDR3 is CASSGQGRAKNIQYF. The CDR3 DNA follows: TGTGCCAGCAGTGGACAGGGTAGAGCCAAAAACATTCAGTACTTC. The V call is TRBV2, the J call TRBJ2-4; TRBD1 matches at 7 bases. The germline V gene encodes CDR1 SNHLY and CDR2 FYNNEI. The CDR3 totals 15 residues. V lost 4 bases, J lost 0 bases, and 3 bases stayed unmatched.

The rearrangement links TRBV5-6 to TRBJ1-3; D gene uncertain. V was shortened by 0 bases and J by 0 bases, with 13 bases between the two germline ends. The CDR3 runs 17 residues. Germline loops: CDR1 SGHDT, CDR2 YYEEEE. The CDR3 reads CASSLGRLYYSGNTIYF. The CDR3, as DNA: TGTGCCAGCAGCTTGGGACGTCTTTACTACTCTGGAAACACCATATATTTT.

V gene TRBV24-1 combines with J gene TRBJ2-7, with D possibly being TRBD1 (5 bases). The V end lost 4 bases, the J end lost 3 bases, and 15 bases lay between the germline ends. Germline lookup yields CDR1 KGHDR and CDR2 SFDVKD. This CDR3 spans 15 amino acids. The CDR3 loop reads CATSEYKGKGYEQYF. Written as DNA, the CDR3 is TGTGCCACCAGTGAGTACAAGGGGAAGGGCTACGAGCAGTACTTC.

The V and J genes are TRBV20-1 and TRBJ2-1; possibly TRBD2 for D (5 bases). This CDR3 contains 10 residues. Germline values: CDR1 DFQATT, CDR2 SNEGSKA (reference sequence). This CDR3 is CSLGSNEQFF. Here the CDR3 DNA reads TGCAGCCTGGGGAGTAATGAGCAGTTCTTC.

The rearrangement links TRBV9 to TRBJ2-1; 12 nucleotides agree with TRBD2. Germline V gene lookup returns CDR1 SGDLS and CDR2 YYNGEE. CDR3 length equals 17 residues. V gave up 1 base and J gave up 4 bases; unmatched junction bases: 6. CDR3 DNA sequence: TGTGCCAGCAGCGTAACCTCGACTAGCGGGGGTTACAATGAGCAGTTCTTC. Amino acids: CASSVTSTSGGYNEQFF.

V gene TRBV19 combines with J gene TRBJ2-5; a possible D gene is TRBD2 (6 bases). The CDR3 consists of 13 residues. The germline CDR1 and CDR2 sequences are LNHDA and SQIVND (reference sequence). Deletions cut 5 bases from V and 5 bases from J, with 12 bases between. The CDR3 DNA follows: TGTGCCAGTAGTGATACTAGCAGGGAGACCCAGTACTTC. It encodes CASSDTSRETQYF.

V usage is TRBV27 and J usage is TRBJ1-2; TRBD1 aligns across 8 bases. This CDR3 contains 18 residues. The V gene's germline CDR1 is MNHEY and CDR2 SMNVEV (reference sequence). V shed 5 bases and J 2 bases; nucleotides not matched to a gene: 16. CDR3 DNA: TGTGCCAGCAGTCCCCCCCCGGACAGGGTTTTCGGCAACTATGGCTACACCTTC. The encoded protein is CASSPPPDRVFGNYGYTF.

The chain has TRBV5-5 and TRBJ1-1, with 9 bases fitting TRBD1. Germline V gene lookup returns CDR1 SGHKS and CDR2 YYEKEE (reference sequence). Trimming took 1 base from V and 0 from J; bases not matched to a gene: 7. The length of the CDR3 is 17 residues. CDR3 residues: CASSLTGGRTMNTEAFF. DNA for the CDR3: TGTGCCAGCAGCTTGACAGGGGGCCGGACTATGAACACTGAAGCTTTCTTT.

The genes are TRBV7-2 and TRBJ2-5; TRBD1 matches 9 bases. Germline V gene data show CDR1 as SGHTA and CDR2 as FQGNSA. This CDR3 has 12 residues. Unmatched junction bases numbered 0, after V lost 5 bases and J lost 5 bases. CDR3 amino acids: CASSGQGETQYF. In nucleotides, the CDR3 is TGTGCCAGCAGCGGACAGGGGGAGACCCAGTACTTC.

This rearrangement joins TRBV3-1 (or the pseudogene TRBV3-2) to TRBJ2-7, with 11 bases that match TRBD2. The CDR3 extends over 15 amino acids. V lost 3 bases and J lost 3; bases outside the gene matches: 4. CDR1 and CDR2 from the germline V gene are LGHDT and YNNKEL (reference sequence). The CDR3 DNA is TGTGCCAGCAGCCATGGGACTAGCGGAGGCTACGAGCAGTACTTC. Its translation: CASSHGTSGGYEQYF.